The rows below give T cell receptor beta chains drawn from one sample of a study of T-cell reconstitution after alpha-beta-depleted transplantation in children. In TCRdb, the PCR reads were re-called with MiXCR into one record per CDR3 protein. The table shows around 120,000 distinct CDR3 sequences, with roughly 23% occurring only once. This specimen was PBMCs, mostly from graft donor cells, taken 180 days after TCRalphabeta/CD19-depleted stem cell transplant. Source of these receptors: a male patient between 2 and 15 years old who had a stem cell transplant for chronic granulomatous disease, so the T cells may come from the graft donor. CDR3s leave out the opening cysteine and the closing phenylalanine or tryptophan. The order of the fields is CDR3 length, J gene, V gene, CDR3 protein.

>14|TRBJ2-1|TRBV9
ASSARSAGIYNEQF
>11|TRBJ2-7|TRBV20-1
SARTSGTYEQY
>12|TRBJ2-4|TRBV12-3/TRBV12-4
ASSPQQGVGIQY
>16|TRBJ2-3|TRBV12-3/TRBV12-4
ASSPSPRLAGSTDTQY
>11|TRBJ2-7|TRBV29-1
SVVVGRGYEQY
>9|TRBJ2-7|TRBV20-1
SAAWGAEQY
>12|TRBJ1-1|TRBV20-1
SAGRGTANTEAF
>13|TRBJ1-1|TRBV7-9
ASRGPPTMNTEAF
>16|TRBJ1-2|TRBV7-3
ASSLTAGAKRANYGYT
>12|TRBJ1-6|TRBV3-1
ASRSSGDYSPLH
>8|TRBJ1-5|TRBV29-1
SVTGGPQH
>13|TRBJ1-3|TRBV12-3/TRBV12-4
ASSVGTRSGNTIY
>11|TRBJ2-7|TRBV5-1
ASSLDSIKIWY
>15|TRBJ2-7|TRBV27
ASSPHHQPNWAYEQY
>9|TRBJ2-7|TRBV5-1
ASSVTYEQY
>11|TRBJ2-7|TRBV5-1
ASSLDATYEQY
>12|TRBJ2-1|TRBV7-2
ASSLGIARNEQF
>12|TRBJ2-2|TRBV19
ASSPTGLSGELF
>9|TRBJ2-5|TRBV12-3/TRBV12-4
ASSFGETQY
>16|TRBJ1-2|TRBV12-3/TRBV12-4
ASSLIAPLAGQGYGYT
>13|TRBJ1-2|TRBV5-8
ASSLGTGGRYGYT
>11|TRBJ2-5|TRBV11-2
ASSLAPQETQY
>13|TRBJ2-1|TRBV7-2
ASSSIPSSYNEQF
>16|TRBJ1-6|TRBV29-1
SVDRRTGSSSYNSPLH
>14|TRBJ2-1|TRBV3-1
ASSQEILAGGDEQF
>12|TRBJ2-1|TRBV5-1
ASSLTGKVNEQF
>11|TRBJ2-7|TRBV18
ASSPGTGHEQY
>11|TRBJ1-5|TRBV27
ASSFAGNQPQH
>12|TRBJ2-7|TRBV4-1
ASSQVIPSYEQY
>12|TRBJ2-1|TRBV12-3/TRBV12-4
ASNPGTSYNEQF
>11|TRBJ2-2|TRBV3-1
ASSFGRAGELF
>14|TRBJ2-1|TRBV12-3/TRBV12-4
ASRSAGGGKEAEQF
>13|TRBJ1-3|TRBV12-3/TRBV12-4
ASTPLRNSGNTIY
>12|TRBJ2-1|TRBV20-1
SAGSSGGYNEQF
>13|TRBJ1-5|TRBV18
ASSPPGQGGQPQH
>12|TRBJ2-7|TRBV10-2
ASSDRQGAFEQY
>10|TRBJ2-1|TRBV7-6
ASSLVSNEQF
>12|TRBJ2-1|TRBV27
ASSLSRVPNEQF
>16|TRBJ2-3|TRBV28
ASTPEGRMGAGTDTQY
>11|TRBJ2-5|TRBV29-1
SVSGRASETQY
>14|TRBJ1-2|TRBV5-1
ASSPRRAPSLYGYT
>12|TRBJ2-5|TRBV27
ASSSGPPSGTQY
>12|TRBJ1-2|TRBV6-5
ASSYSQGAGGYT
>14|TRBJ2-5|TRBV11-2
ASSLDRGGGLETQY
>11|TRBJ2-7|TRBV18
ASSPRDDYEQY
>14|TRBJ1-6|TRBV6-5
ASSYPPQGNNSPLH
>11|TRBJ2-7|TRBV20-1
SASPGQTYEQY
>11|TRBJ2-1|TRBV6-1
ASTPRDRGEQF
>12|TRBJ2-7|TRBV20-1
SAARHQIYYEQY
>14|TRBJ2-5|TRBV27
ASSLLRGRGQETQY
>9|TRBJ2-5|TRBV29-1
SVALPETQY
>11|TRBJ2-7|TRBV20-1
SAPLAGGNEQY
>15|TRBJ2-1|TRBV25-1
ASSDAIGQGAGNEQF
>14|TRBJ1-4|TRBV18
ASSPLVPGANEKLF
>13|TRBJ2-7|TRBV27
ASRLRVGEIHEQY
>10|TRBJ2-5|TRBV5-1
ASSLSQETQY
>16|TRBJ2-3|TRBV4-2
ASSQESGGRARKDTQY
>10|TRBJ2-5|TRBV28
ASSSRGETQY
>10|TRBJ2-1|TRBV5-6
ASSLPWDEQF
>11|TRBJ2-1|TRBV7-8
ASSLYRGGEQF